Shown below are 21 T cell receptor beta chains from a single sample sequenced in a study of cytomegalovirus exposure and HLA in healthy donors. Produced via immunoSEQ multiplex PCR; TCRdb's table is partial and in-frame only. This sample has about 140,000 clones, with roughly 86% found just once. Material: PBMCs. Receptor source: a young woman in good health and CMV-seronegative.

CDR3 region: CATSDLRVYEQYF. The DNA for the CDR3 is TGTGCCACCAGCGATCTGAGGGTCTACGAGCAGTACTTC. The rearrangement uses TRBV2 and TRBJ2-7; D perhaps matches TRBD2 (5 bases). From germline, CDR1 is SNHLY and CDR2 FYNNEI. The CDR3 is made up of 13 amino acids. V lost 10 bases to trimming and J lost 3 bases, with 16 bases between them. Full variable domain (outside the CDR3, taken from reference TRBV2 and TRBJ2-7): EPEVTQTPSHQVTQMGQEVILRCVPISNHLYFYWYRQILGQKVEFLVSFYNNEISEKSEIFDDQFSVERPDGSNFTLKIRSTKLEDSAMYFCATSDLRVYEQYFGPGTRLTVT.

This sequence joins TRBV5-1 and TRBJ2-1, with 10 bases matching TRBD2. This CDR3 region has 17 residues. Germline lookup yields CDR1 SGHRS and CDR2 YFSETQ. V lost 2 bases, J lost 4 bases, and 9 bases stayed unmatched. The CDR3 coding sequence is TGCGCCAGCAGCTTAGGAAAAGGACTAGCGGATTACAATGAGCAGTTCTTC. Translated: CASSLGKGLADYNEQFF.

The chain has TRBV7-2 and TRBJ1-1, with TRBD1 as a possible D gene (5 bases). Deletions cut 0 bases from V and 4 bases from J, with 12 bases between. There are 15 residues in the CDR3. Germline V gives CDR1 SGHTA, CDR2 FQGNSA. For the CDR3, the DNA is TGTGCCAGCAGCTTAGCGGGGGGTTCCAGCACTGAAGCTTTCTTT. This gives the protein CASSLAGGSSTEAFF.

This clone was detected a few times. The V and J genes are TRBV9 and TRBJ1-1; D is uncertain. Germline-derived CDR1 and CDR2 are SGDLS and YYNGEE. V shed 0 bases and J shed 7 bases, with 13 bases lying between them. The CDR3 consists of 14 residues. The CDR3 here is CASSVATSGGEAFF. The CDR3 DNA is TGTGCCAGCAGCGTAGCTACCAGCGGTGGTGAAGCTTTCTTT.

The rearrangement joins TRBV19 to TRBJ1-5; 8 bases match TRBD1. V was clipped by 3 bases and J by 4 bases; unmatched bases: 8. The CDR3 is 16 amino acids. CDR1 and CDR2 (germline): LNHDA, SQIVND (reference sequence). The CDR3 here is CASSISRQGRNQPQHF. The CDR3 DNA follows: TGTGCCAGTAGTATTTCCAGACAGGGGAGAAATCAGCCCCAGCATTTT.

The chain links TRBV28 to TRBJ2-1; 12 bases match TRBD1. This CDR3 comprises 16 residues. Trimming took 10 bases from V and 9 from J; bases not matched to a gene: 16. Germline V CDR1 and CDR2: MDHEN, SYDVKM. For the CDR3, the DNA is TGTGCCACCGGGACAGGGGGCGGCGGGGGGCGAGGTGAGCAGTTCTTC. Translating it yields CATGTGGGGGRGEQFF. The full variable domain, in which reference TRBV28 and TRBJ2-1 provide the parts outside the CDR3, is DVKVTQSSRYLVKRTGEKVFLECVQDMDHENMFWYRQDPGLGLRLIYFSYDVKMKEKGDIPEGYSVSREKKERFSLILESASTNQTSMYLCATGTGGGGGRGEQFFGPGTRLTVL.

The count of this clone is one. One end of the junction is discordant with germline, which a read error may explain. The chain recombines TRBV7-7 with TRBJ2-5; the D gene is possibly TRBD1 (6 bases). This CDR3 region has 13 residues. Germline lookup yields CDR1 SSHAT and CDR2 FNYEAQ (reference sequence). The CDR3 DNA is TGTGCTAGCAGCGAACAGGGTCAAGAGACCCAGTACTTC. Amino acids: CASSEQGQETQYF.

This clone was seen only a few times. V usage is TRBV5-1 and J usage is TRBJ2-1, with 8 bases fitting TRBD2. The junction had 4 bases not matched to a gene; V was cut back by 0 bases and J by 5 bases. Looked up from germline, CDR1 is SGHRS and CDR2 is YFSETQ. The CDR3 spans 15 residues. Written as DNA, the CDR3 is TGCGCCAGCAGCTTGGGCGGGGGGAAAAACAATGAGCAGTTCTTC. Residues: CASSLGGGKNNEQFF.

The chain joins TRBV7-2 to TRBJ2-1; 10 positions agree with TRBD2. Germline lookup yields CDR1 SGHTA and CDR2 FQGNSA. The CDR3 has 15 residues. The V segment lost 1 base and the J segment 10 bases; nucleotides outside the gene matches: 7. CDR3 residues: CASSLVAGGREEQFF. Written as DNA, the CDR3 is TGTGCCAGCAGCTTAGTAGCGGGGGGACGAGAAGAGCAGTTCTTC.

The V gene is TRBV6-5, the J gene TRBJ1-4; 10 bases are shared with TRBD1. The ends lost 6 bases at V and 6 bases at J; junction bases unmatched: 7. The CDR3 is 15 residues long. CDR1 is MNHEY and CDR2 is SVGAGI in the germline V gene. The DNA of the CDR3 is TGTGCCAGCAGAAGCCACGGGACAGGGGATGAAAAACTGTTTTTT. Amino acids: CASRSHGTGDEKLFF.

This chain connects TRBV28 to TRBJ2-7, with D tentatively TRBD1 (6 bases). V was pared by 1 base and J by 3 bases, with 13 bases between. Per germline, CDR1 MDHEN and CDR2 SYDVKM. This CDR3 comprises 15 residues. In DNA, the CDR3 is TGTGCCAGCAGTTTATTGCGACAGGTACACTACGAGCAGTACTTC. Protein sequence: CASSLLRQVHYEQYF. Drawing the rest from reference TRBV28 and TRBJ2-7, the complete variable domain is DVKVTQSSRYLVKRTGEKVFLECVQDMDHENMFWYRQDPGLGLRLIYFSYDVKMKEKGDIPEGYSVSREKKERFSLILESASTNQTSMYLCASSLLRQVHYEQYFGPGTRLTVT.

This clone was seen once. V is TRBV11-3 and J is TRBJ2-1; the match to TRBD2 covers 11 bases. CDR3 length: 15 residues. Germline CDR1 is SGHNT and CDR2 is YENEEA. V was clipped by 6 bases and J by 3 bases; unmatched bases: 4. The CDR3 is CASSSGTSGYNEQFF. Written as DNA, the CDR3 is TGTGCCAGCAGTTCCGGGACTAGCGGCTACAATGAGCAGTTCTTC.

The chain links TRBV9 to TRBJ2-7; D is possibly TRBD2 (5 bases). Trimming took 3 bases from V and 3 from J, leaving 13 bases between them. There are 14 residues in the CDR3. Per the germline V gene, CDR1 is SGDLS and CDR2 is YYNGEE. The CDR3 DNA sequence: TGTGCCAGCAGCGAAGGACTTGCTAACTACGAGCAGTACTTC. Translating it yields CASSEGLANYEQYF. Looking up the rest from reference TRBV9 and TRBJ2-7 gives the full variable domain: DSGVTQTPKHLITATGQRVTLRCSPRSGDLSVYWYQQSLDQGLQFLIQYYNGEERAKGNILERFSAQQFPDLHSELNLSSLELGDSALYFCASSEGLANYEQYFGPGTRLTVT.

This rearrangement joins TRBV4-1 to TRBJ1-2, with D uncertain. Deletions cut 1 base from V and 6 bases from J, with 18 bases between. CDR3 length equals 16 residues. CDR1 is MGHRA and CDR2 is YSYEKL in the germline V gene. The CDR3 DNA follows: TGCGCCAGCAGCCAAGTAGTAGGCAGAACAGTCAATGGCTACACCTTC. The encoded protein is CASSQVVGRTVNGYTF.

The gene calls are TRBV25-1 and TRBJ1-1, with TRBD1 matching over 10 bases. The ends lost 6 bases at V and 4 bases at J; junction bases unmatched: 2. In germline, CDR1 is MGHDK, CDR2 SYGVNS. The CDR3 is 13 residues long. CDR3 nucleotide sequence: TGTGCCAGCAGGACAGGGGGCACCACTGAAGCTTTCTTT. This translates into CASRTGGTTEAFF.

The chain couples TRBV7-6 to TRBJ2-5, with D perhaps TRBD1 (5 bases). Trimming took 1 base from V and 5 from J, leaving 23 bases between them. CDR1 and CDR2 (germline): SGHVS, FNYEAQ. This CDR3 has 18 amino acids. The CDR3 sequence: CASSLGLRKGALQETQYF. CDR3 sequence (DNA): TGTGCCAGCAGCTTAGGGCTTCGGAAAGGGGCGCTTCAGGAGACCCAGTACTTC. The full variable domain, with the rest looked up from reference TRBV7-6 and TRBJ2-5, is GAGVSQSPRYKVTKRGQDVALRCDPISGHVSLYWYRQALGQGPEFLTYFNYEAQQDKSGLPNDRFSAERPEGSISTLTIQRTEQRDSAMYRCASSLGLRKGALQETQYFGPGTRLLVL.

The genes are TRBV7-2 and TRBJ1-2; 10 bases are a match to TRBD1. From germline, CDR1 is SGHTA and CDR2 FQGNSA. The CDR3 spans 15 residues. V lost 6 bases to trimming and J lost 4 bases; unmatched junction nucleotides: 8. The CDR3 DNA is TGTGCCAGCAGGCAACCGGGACAGGGGATCTATGGCTACACCTTC. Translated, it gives CASRQPGQGIYGYTF. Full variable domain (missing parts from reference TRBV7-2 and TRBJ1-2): GAGVSQSPSNKVTEKGKDVELRCDPISGHTALYWYRQSLGQGLEFLIYFQGNSAPDKSGLPSDRFSAERTGGSVSTLTIQRTQQEDSAVYLCASRQPGQGIYGYTFGSGTRLTVV.

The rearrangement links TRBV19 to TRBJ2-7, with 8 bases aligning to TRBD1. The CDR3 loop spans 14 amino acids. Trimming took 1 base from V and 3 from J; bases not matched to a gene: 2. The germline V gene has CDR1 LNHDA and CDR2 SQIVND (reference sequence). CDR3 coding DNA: TGTGCCAGTAGTATAGGGACAGGGAACTACGAGCAGTACTTC. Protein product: CASSIGTGNYEQYF.

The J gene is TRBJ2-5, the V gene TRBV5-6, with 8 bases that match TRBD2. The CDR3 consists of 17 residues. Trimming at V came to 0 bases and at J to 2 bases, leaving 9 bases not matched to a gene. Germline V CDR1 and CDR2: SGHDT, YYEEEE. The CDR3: CASSLDLGGGQQETQYF. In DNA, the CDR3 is TGTGCCAGCAGCTTGGATTTGGGCGGGGGGCAACAAGAGACCCAGTACTTC.

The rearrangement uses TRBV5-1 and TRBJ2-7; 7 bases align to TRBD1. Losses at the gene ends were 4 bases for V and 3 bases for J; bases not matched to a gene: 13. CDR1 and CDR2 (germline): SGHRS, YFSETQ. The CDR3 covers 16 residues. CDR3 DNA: TGCGCCAGCAGCGGGTTAACGAAACAGGGGTACTACGAGCAGTACTTC. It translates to CASSGLTKQGYYEQYF.

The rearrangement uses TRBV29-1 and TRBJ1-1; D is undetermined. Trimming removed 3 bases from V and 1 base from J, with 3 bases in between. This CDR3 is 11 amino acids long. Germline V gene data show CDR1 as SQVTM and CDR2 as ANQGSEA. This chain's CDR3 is CSVEANTEAFF. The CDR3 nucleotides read TGCAGCGTTGAGGCGAACACTGAAGCTTTCTTT.